The 8 T cell receptor beta chains given below trace back to one sample, sequenced in a study of technical replicates of blood from several donors. The data were produced by immunoSEQ multiplex PCR, yet TCRdb's version contains in-frame clones alone and is incomplete. Of almost 70,000 clones in the sample, approximately 88% are singletons; the top ten hold 3.5% to 5%. Sequencing used PBMCs. The receptors were sampled from a human donor in good health. Some clones in this sample may be carry-over from other donors' samples.

The chain uses TRBV7-8 and TRBJ2-5, with D possibly TRBD2 on 6 matching bases. The V gene's germline CDR1 is SGHVS and CDR2 FQNEAQ. CDR3 length: 14 residues. The V gene lost 1 base and the J gene lost 4 bases, with 10 bases spanning the gap. The CDR3 nucleotides read TGTGCCAGCAGCTTAGGACTAGAGACAGAGACCCAGTACTTC. The encoded protein is CASSLGLETETQYF. The entire variable domain, with the rest obtained from reference TRBV7-8 and TRBJ2-5, is as follows: GAGVSQSPRYKVAKRGQDVALRCDPISGHVSLFWYQQALGQGPEFLTYFQNEAQLDKSGLPSDRFFAERPEGSVSTLKIQRTQQEDSAVYLCASSLGLETETQYFGPGTRLLVL.

The rearrangement uses TRBV11-2 and TRBJ2-7; D gene unclear. The CDR3 is 13 residues long. Per the germline V gene, CDR1 is SGHAT and CDR2 is FQNNGV. Trimming pared 3 bases from V and 1 base from J, leaving 7 bases between. The CDR3: CASSLSLSYEQYF. CDR3 DNA: TGTGCCAGCAGCTTGTCCTTATCCTACGAGCAGTACTTC.

The V and J genes are TRBV2 and TRBJ2-5; 8 bases map to TRBD1. Germline V gene data show CDR1 as SNHLY and CDR2 as FYNNEI. The V gene end was trimmed by 2 bases and the J gene end by 5 bases; junction bases not matched to a gene: 4. The CDR3 loop spans 14 amino acids. CDR3 residues: CASSESGGGETQYF. The CDR3 bases are TGTGCCAGCAGTGAATCAGGGGGCGGTGAGACCCAGTACTTC. Full variable domain (rest looked up from reference TRBV2 and TRBJ2-5): EPEVTQTPSHQVTQMGQEVILRCVPISNHLYFYWYRQILGQKVEFLVSFYNNEISEKSEIFDDQFSVERPDGSNFTLKIRSTKLEDSAMYFCASSESGGGETQYFGPGTRLLVL.

This clone was counted a single time. This chain uses TRBV2 with TRBJ1-2; no clear D gene. With 8 bases removed from V and 7 bases from J, the gap between germline ends came to 20 bases. The CDR3 length is 14 residues. Looked up from germline, CDR1 is SNHLY and CDR2 is FYNNEI. Written as DNA, the CDR3 is TGTGCCAGCCTAAAGTCCCCCCCGATTGGTGGCTACACCTTC. Its protein is CASLKSPPIGGYTF.

This chain links TRBV5-4 with TRBJ1-1; possibly TRBD1 for D (6 bases). The germline gives CDR1 SGHNT, CDR2 YYREEE (reference sequence). V was trimmed by 0 bases and J by 6 bases, leaving 18 bases between them. The CDR3 loop spans 16 amino acids. The CDR3, as DNA: TGTGCCAGCAGCTTGGTCCAGGGACAAAGAGGCGCTGAAGCTTTCTTT. It codes for CASSLVQGQRGAEAFF.

In the case of this clone: The junction differs from germline at one of its ends, possibly a read error. The V and J genes are TRBV11-3 and TRBJ2-3; D is possibly TRBD2 (6 bases). The length of the CDR3 is 19 residues. The germline V gene encodes CDR1 SGHNT and CDR2 YENEEA. CDR3 sequence reads: CASSDSGRSVRSSTNTQYF. CDR3 bases: TGTGCCAGCAGCGATAGCGGCAGGAGTGTGCGATCTAGCACAAATACGCAGTATTTT.

This clone came up a few times. This sequence joins TRBV5-1 and TRBJ1-4; the D gene is possibly TRBD1 (6 bases). Germline lookup yields CDR1 SGHRS and CDR2 YFSETQ. The CDR3 spans 15 residues. Trimming stripped 4 bases from V and 5 bases from J, with 15 bases between. The CDR3: CASSMSTGLNEKLFF. The CDR3 coding sequence is TGCGCCAGCAGCATGTCAACAGGGTTAAATGAAAAACTGTTTTTT. Combining the CDR3 with reference TRBV5-1 and TRBJ1-4 gives the whole variable domain KAGVTQTPRYLIKTRGQQVTLSCSPISGHRSVSWYQQTPGQGLQFLFEYFSETQRNKGNFPGRFSGRQFSNSRSEMNVSTLELGDSALYLCASSMSTGLNEKLFFGSGTQLSVL.

This chain joins TRBV7-2 and TRBJ2-7, with no clear D. Germline V gene sequence: CDR1 SGHTA, CDR2 FQGNSA. With 6 bases removed from V and 2 bases from J, the gap between germline ends came to 14 bases. The CDR3 is 14 amino acids. DNA for the CDR3: TGTGCCAGCAGGGCGACGACTCGTACCTACGAGCAGTACTTC. Its translation is CASRATTRTYEQYF.